This TCR beta chain originates from a study of T cells in Graves' hyperthyroidism and ophthalmopathy (dated 2019 in TCRdb). The study in broad terms: Peripheral blood was sampled at the time of initial diagnosis, prior to any treatment. The paper describes TCR Vbeta CDR3 sequencing of about 140 peripheral blood samples, made up of some 40 ophthalmopathy patients, 70 to 75 hyperthyroidism patients and some 17 progressor patients. In addition, the study compared T-cell repertoires in thyroid tissue and in blood from several Graves' hyperthyroidism patients. An independent validation cohort of about 20 hyperthyroidism patients and over 15 patients who later progressed to ophthalmopathy tested prospective prediction of ophthalmopathy. The 80 to 100 discovery patients were randomly divided into training and test sets at a 7:3 ratio. After blood sampling, hyperthyroidism patients were treated with methimazole at a starting dose of 30 mg daily, and ophthalmopathy patients were treated with high-dose intravenous methylprednisolone. To identify distinguishing TCR V-J signatures, a discovery cohort of about a hundred patients was used, comprising roughly 45 with Graves' ophthalmopathy and around 57 with stable Graves' hyperthyroidism.

A few counts support this clonotype. Its specific antigen is unknown. No base quality information exists; no much larger clone differs at one position. What the authors observed across the whole study: Blood samples also contained most of the expanded thyroid clonotypes (frequency above 0.001), which suggests that blood repertoires may reflect thyroid immune responses. In validation, the model predicted progression to ophthalmopathy with approximately 69% sensitivity and 72.22% specificity, a median of about 6 months before onset. No statistical method was used to set the sample size in advance, and investigators knew the group allocation. Ophthalmopathy was separated from stable hyperthyroidism by a 13 V-J signature model, with over 85% sensitivity and approximately 84% specificity obtained in cross-validation and 80%/75% obtained in testing.

Stable Graves' hyperthyroidism was defined as no progression to ophthalmopathy during 18 months of follow-up. Hyperthyroidism patients were newly diagnosed, with disease duration under 2 months, and aged 18 to 65 years. Any patient with an uncontrolled infection, another autoimmune disease, pregnancy or lactation was excluded. Clinical symptoms, serum thyroxine and TRAb, thyroid ultrasound, and orbital computed tomography formed the basis for the diagnoses. PBMCs were isolated from 8 to 10 ml of fresh peripheral blood by Ficoll-Paque density gradient centrifugation. Trizol reagent was used to extract total RNA, and RNA quality was then checked on an Agilent 2100 Bioanalyzer. The TCR beta CDR3 regions were amplified from the RNA transcripts. The TCR CDR3 was subjected to a first round of RT-PCR using the HTBI primer set and the Qiagen OneStep RT-PCR kit. A second multiplex PCR round built the libraries, followed by size selection and purification. Libraries were sequenced paired-end with 100 bp reads on an Illumina HiSeq2000. Under the source paper's analysis protocol: SOAPnuke was used to process the raw data, removing reads that contained adapters or uncalled bases, had a mean Phred below 15, or lacked an exact match to the constant primer or identifier. High-quality paired reads were merged using COPE v1.2.5, and each unique nucleotide sequence was defined as a clonotype. MiTCR v1.1 was used to align the clonotypes against IMGT TRBV, TRBD and TRBJ reference segments. The analysis included only V-J combinations with a frequency above 0.0001, which together covered more than 99% of the repertoires. A TCS score was defined as the ratio between F50 (clonal expansion) and ExV (chaos), using BLOSUM62-based TCRdist between CDR3 peptides within each V-J. Welch's t-statistics and random forest reduced roughly 500 V-J features to 13, which were used in a naive Bayes classifier (R e1071). In-frame beta chains were kept once TCRdb had trimmed the public reads at Q25 with fastp and called clones with MiXCR. Rows matching on CDR3 protein sequence are summarized as one entry with the most common DNA and genes. The V and J calls reflect TCRdb's pipeline rather than the authors' work. In all, the sample holds hundreds of thousands of distinct CDR3 sequences, and around 15% of those were seen once. Approximately 18% of the sample goes to the ten largest clones.

Deletion took 5 bases off V and 8 bases off J, with a span of 25 bases between the germline ends. Looking up the germline V gene (reference sequence) yields CDR1 SEHNR and CDR2 FQNEAQ. CDR3 length: 17 amino acids, cysteine to phenylalanine. Only CDR3 DNA is held: 51 bases, read in frame from base 1. The receptor was derived from a woman younger than 35 with Graves' hyperthyroidism. The sample comprised blood. This sequence uses TRBV7-9 and TRBJ2-1; the D gene is possibly TRBD1 or TRBD2, each agreeing over 6 bases. CDR3 region: CASSTGQTRGENYEQFF. The DNA sequence follows: TGTGCCAGCAGCACCGGACAGACTAGGGGCGAAAACTATGAGCAGTTCTTC.